Listed below are T cell receptor beta chains from one sample, sequenced in a study of radiotherapy plus CTLA-4 blockade in lung cancer. The assay was immunoSEQ multiplex PCR, and TCRdb's table has in-frame clones only and misses some. This table has roughly 3,000 clones, roughly 79% appearing once. This sample comprised tumor tissue, obtained from a patient treated with radiotherapy plus ipilimumab. These receptors were taken from a human donor with non-small cell lung cancer that progressed on radiotherapy plus ipilimumab. CDR3s include the opening cysteine and the closing phenylalanine or tryptophan. Fields, in order: clone size, D gene, V gene, J gene, CDR3 protein, CDR3 DNA. The D gene is left open where the match is weak. Size tells how often a clone was seen (once, few, many) or the class of an expanded clone, and some rows leave it out.

>.|.|TRBV13|TRBJ1-2
CASSLKRLGGYGYTF
TGTGCCAGCAGCTTAAAGCGCCTAGGCGGCTATGGCTACACCTTC
>.|.|TRBV19|TRBJ1-5
CASSPRTVYSNQPQHF
TGTGCCAGTAGTCCCCGGACAGTTTATAGCAATCAGCCCCAGCATTTT
>.|TRBD1|TRBV5-1|TRBJ2-1
CASSSGTGGSMSSYNEQFF
TGCGCCAGCAGCTCCGGGACAGGGGGTAGCATGAGCTCCTACAATGAGCAGTTCTTC
>.|.|TRBV28|TRBJ1-5
CASSLRQANQPQHF
TGTGCCAGCAGCCTTCGACAGGCCAATCAGCCCCAGCATTTT
>.|TRBD2|TRBV5-1|TRBJ2-1
CASSSGLAGGFEQFF
TGCGCCAGCAGCTCGGGACTAGCGGGAGGGTTTGAGCAGTTCTTC
>.|.|TRBV18|TRBJ1-5
CASSSLSNRNQPQHF
TGTGCCAGCTCATCCCTTTCTAACAGGAATCAGCCCCAGCATTTT
>.|TRBD1|TRBV5-4|TRBJ2-5
CASSWTGGEETQYF
TGTGCCAGCAGCTGGACAGGGGGCGAAGAGACCCAGTACTTC
>.|TRBD1|TRBV7-9|TRBJ2-5
CASSLDRGGETQYF
TGTGCCAGCAGCTTGGACAGGGGTGGAGAGACCCAGTACTTC
>.|.|TRBV9|TRBJ2-1
CASTPLGGKDNEQFF
TGTGCCAGCACCCCCCTGGGCGGGAAGGACAATGAGCAGTTCTTC
>few|.|TRBV4-2|TRBJ1-2
CASSQLTSAPGDYGYTF
TGTGCCAGCAGCCAACTTACCTCGGCCCCGGGGGACTATGGCTACACCTTC
>.|.|TRBV5-1|TRBJ2-1
CASSWGINEQFF
TGCGCCAGCAGCTGGGGGATCAATGAGCAGTTCTTC
>.|TRBD2|TRBV6-1|TRBJ2-7
CASSDHSGSFEQYF
TGTGCCAGCAGTGATCATAGCGGGAGCTTCGAGCAGTACTTC
>.|.|TRBV6-6|TRBJ1-2
CVSSPLRGYTF
TGTGTCAGCAGTCCCCTGCGTGGCTACACCTTC
>once|.|TRBV28|TRBJ1-2
CASSLIGTNYGYTF
TGTGCCAGCAGTTTAATAGGGACAAACTATGGCTACACCTTC
>.|.|TRBV28|TRBJ1-1
CASSLQDNGAFF
TGTGCCAGCAGTTTACAGGACAATGGAGCTTTCTTT
>.|TRBD1|TRBV5-1|TRBJ2-7
CASSLDGTGPYEQYF
TGCGCCAGCAGCTTGGATGGGACAGGGCCCTACGAGCAGTACTTC
>few|.|TRBV7-8|TRBJ2-7
CASSAAGALYEQYF
TGTGCCAGCAGCGCCGCGGGGGCCCTCTACGAGCAGTACTTC
>.|.|TRBV29-1|TRBJ2-7
CSVEKSYEQYF
TGCAGCGTGGAAAAATCCTACGAGCAGTACTTC
>.|.|TRBV9|TRBJ2-3
CASSVDSTDTQYF
TGTGCCAGCAGCGTAGACAGCACAGATACGCAGTATTTT
>.|.|TRBV5-5|TRBJ1-2
CASSFATGADTF
.
>.|TRBD2|TRBV4-1|TRBJ2-5
CASSTPGLGAGETQYF
TGCGCCAGCAGCACGCCTGGACTAGGAGCGGGAGAGACCCAGTACTTC
>.|TRBD1|TRBV7-9|TRBJ1-1
CASSFQGDTEAFF
TGTGCCAGCAGCTTTCAGGGGGATACTGAAGCTTTCTTT
>.|TRBD1|TRBV6-1|TRBJ2-2
CASSEGRGPRKSNTGELFF
TGTGCCAGCAGTGAAGGCAGGGGGCCCCGTAAGTCAAACACCGGGGAGCTGTTTTTT
>few|.|TRBV28|TRBJ1-2
CASISGTYGYTF
TGTGCCAGCATCTCCGGGACTTATGGCTACACCTTC
>.|.|TRBV6-5|TRBJ2-2
CASSYSYTRGHGELFF
TGTGCCAGCAGTTACTCTTACACCCGGGGGCACGGGGAGCTGTTTTTT
>.|.|TRBV7-9|TRBJ2-7
CASSPREQVRTYEQYF
TGTGCCAGCAGCCCCCGCGAACAGGTTCGGACCTACGAGCAGTACTTC
>.|TRBD1|TRBV7-2|TRBJ1-4
CASSPGGTGELVDEKLFF
TGTGCCAGCAGCCCGGGGGGGACAGGGGAGTTGGTGGATGAAAAACTGTTTTTT
>.|TRBD1|TRBV6-5|TRBJ2-7
CARLGTGEEQYF
TGTGCCAGACTCGGGACAGGGGAAGAGCAGTACTTC
>.|TRBD2|TRBV6-5|TRBJ2-7
CASSYGLAGGYEQYF
TGTGCCAGCAGTTACGGACTAGCGGGCGGCTACGAGCAGTACTTC
>.|.|TRBV6-5|TRBJ1-2
CASRVLSYGYTF
TGTGCCAGCAGGGTTTTAAGCTATGGCTACACCTTC
>few|.|TRBV5-1|TRBJ1-2
CASSLGHGGRGYTF
TGCGCCAGCAGCTTGGGCCATGGTGGCCGCGGCTACACCTTC
>.|.|TRBV9|TRBJ1-2
CVSSVGGNREYGYTF
TGTGTCAGCAGCGTAGGAGGGAATAGGGAGTATGGCTACACCTTC
>once|.|TRBV11-3|TRBJ2-2
CASSPGGTGELFF
TGTGCCAGCAGCCCCGGGGGCACCGGGGAGCTGTTTTTT
>.|.|TRBV28|TRBJ2-7
CASSDWNLSYEQYF
TGTGCCAGCAGCGACTGGAACCTCTCCTACGAGCAGTACTTC
>.|.|TRBV11-3|TRBJ2-3
CASSPGQQGSDTQYF
TGTGCCAGCAGCCCAGGACAACAGGGTTCGGATACGCAGTATTTT
>.|TRBD1|TRBV5-4|TRBJ2-7
CASSGPGTEINEQYF
TGTGCCAGCAGCGGACCCGGGACAGAAATTAACGAGCAGTACTTC
>.|TRBD1|TRBV5-1|TRBJ2-2
CASSLETGGNGELFF
TGCGCCAGCAGCCTCGAGACAGGGGGGAACGGGGAGCTGTTTTTT
>.|.|TRBV5-1|TRBJ1-2
CASSMRDGDGYTF
TGCGCCAGCAGCATGAGGGACGGAGATGGCTACACCTTC
>.|TRBD2|TRBV19|TRBJ2-1
CASRSSGRGGNEQFF
TGTGCCAGTAGATCTAGCGGGAGGGGGGGCAATGAGCAGTTCTTC
>.|TRBD1|TRBV27|TRBJ2-7
CASRTGASNEQYF
TGTGCCAGTCGGACAGGGGCATCGAACGAGCAGTACTTC
>.|TRBD2|TRBV2|TRBJ2-1
CASSLLAGEINEQFF
TGTGCCAGCAGCCTACTAGCGGGAGAGATTAATGAGCAGTTCTTC
>.|.|TRBV18|TRBJ2-1
CASSLDSYENRVF
TGTGCCAGCTCACTTGACAGCTACGAAAACAGGGTCTTC
>.|TRBD1|TRBV30|TRBJ1-6
CAWRGTGADSPLHF
TGTGCCTGGAGGGGGACAGGGGCTGATTCACCCCTCCACTTT
>.|.|TRBV27|TRBJ2-7
CASSFRDPTYEQYF
TGTGCCAGCAGTTTCCGGGACCCAACCTACGAGCAGTACTTC
>.|.|TRBV11-2|TRBJ1-2
CASSTPPHSSGYTF
TGTGCCAGCAGCACCCCTCCCCACAGCTCTGGCTACACCTTC
>.|.|TRBV29-1|TRBJ1-2
CSVVPGSGGYTF
TGCAGCGTAGTTCCGGGCTCCGGGGGCTACACCTTC
>.|.|TRBV11-1|TRBJ1-1
CASSLGGRMNTEAFF
TGTGCCAGCAGCTTAGGTGGGAGGATGAACACTGAAGCTTTCTTT
>.|.|TRBV27|TRBJ1-2
CASSLGGDYGYTF
TGTGCCAGCAGTTTAGGGGGGGACTATGGCTACACCTTC
>.|TRBD1|TRBV9|TRBJ2-7
CASSASGGEVHEQYF
TGTGCCAGCAGCGCATCAGGGGGCGAGGTTCACGAGCAGTACTTC
>.|.|TRBV19|TRBJ2-2
CASSIRHSTGELFF
TGTGCCAGTAGTATAAGACACTCAACTGGGGAGCTGTTTTTT
>.|.|TRBV7-9|TRBJ2-3
CASSLSGGTDTQYF
TGTGCCAGCAGCTTGTCGGGGGGCACAGATACGCAGTATTTT
>.|.|TRBV28|TRBJ2-1
CASSSDSLPYNEQFF
TGTGCCAGCAGTTCGGACAGTCTCCCGTACAATGAGCAGTTCTTC
>.|.|TRBV5-4|TRBJ2-3
CASSLDGGPTDTQYF
TGTGCCAGCAGCTTGGACGGGGGACCCACAGATACGCAGTATTTT
>.|.|TRBV27|TRBJ2-7
CASSFQGGSYEQYF
TGTGCCAGCAGTTTCCAGGGGGGCTCCTACGAGCAGTACTTC
>.|TRBD1|TRBV27|TRBJ2-3
CASSLSRGGGTQYF
TGTGCCAGCAGTTTATCGAGAGGGGGCGGTACGCAGTATTTT
>few|.|TRBV7-9|TRBJ1-2
CASSREGPSYGYTF
TGTGCCAGCAGTCGAGAGGGACCGTCTTATGGCTACACCTTC
>.|.|TRBV6-6|TRBJ1-4
CASTLGATPNEKLFF
TGTGCCAGCACCCTAGGGGCAACGCCTAATGAAAAACTGTTTTTT
>.|.|TRBV27|TRBJ1-1
CASSLDRRLNTEAFF
TGTGCCAGCAGTTTAGACAGAAGATTGAACACTGAAGCTTTCTTT
>once|TRBD2|TRBV7-8|TRBJ2-1
CASSPRLAGALNEQFF
TGTGCCAGCAGTCCCCGACTAGCGGGGGCTCTAAATGAGCAGTTCTTC